This T cell receptor beta chain comes out of a study of shared clonotypes between healthy human individuals. Study results and caveats: Blood was the only sampled material, and tissue repertoires likely differ.

There are 15 residues in the CDR3. Germline V gene sequence: CDR1 SSHAT, CDR2 FNYEAQ (reference sequence). Libraries were prepared by immunoSEQ multiplex PCR; TCRdb keeps only in-frame clonotypes and omits some of them. The sample shows about 2 million clones, 90% to 95% of them seen only once. Remarks on this clone: The target antigen is unknown. The junction and the germline gene differ at one end; a read error may be behind it.

Healthy adults negative for HIV, lacking recent acute infections or vaccinations, served as donors. This clonotype was sampled from a man between 18 and 35 years old in good health. The chain combines TRBV7-7 with TRBJ2-3; D may be TRBD1 or TRBD2 (5 bases each). The sample comprised naive CD4+ T cells sorted from blood. Subset reported: CD45RA+ positively selected. DNA of the CDR3: TGTGCTAGCAGCTTAGCCGGGGCGGACACAGATACGCAGTATTTT. It specifies CASSLAGADTDTQYF.